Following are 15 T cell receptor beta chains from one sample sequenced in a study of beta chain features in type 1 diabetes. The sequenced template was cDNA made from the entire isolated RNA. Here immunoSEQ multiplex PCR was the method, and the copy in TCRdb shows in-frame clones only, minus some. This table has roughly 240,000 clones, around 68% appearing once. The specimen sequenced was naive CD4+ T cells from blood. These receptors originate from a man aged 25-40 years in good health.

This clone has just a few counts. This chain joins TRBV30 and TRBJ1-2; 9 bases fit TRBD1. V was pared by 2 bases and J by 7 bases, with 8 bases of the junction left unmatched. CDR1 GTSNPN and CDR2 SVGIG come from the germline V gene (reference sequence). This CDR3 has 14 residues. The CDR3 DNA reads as TGTGCCTGGAGTCCCGGGACAGGGTTTCGTGGCTACACCTTC. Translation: CAWSPGTGFRGYTF.

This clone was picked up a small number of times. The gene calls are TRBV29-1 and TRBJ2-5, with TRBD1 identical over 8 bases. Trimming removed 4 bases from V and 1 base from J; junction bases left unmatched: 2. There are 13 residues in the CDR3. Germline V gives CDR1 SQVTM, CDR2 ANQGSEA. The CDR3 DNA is TGCAGCGTTGGTGACAGGGGCCAAGAGACCCAGTACTTC. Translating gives CSVGDRGQETQYF. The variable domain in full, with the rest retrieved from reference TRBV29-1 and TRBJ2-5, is SAVISQKPSRDICQRGTSLTIQCQVDSQVTMMFWYRQQPGQSLTLIATANQGSEATYESGFVIDKFPISRPNLTFSTLTVSNMSPEDSSIYLCSVGDRGQETQYFGPGTRLLVL.

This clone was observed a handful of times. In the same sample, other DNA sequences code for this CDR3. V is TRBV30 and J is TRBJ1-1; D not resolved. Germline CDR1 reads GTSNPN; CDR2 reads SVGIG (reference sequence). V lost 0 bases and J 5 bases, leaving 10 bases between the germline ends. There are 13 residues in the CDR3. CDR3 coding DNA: TGTGCCTGGAGTGTCCGGGGAAAAACTGAAGCTTTCTTT. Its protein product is CAWSVRGKTEAFF.

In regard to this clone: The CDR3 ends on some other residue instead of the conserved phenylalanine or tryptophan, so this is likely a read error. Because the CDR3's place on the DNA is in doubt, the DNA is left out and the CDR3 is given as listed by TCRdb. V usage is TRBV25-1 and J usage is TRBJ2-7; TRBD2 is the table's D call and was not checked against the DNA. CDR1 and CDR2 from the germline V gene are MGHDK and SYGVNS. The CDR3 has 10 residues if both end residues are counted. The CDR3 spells CASSGRGPPL.

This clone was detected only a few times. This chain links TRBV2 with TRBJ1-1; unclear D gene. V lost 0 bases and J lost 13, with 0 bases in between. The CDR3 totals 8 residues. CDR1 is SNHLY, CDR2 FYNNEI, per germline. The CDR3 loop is CASSEAFF. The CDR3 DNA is TGTGCCAGCAGTGAAGCTTTCTTT.

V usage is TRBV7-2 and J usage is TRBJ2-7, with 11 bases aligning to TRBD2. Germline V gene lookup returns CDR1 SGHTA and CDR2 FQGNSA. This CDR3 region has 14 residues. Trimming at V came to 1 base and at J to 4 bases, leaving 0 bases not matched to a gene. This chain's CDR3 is CASSLGLAGYEQYF. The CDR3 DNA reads TGTGCCAGCAGCTTAGGACTAGCGGGGTACGAGCAGTACTTC.

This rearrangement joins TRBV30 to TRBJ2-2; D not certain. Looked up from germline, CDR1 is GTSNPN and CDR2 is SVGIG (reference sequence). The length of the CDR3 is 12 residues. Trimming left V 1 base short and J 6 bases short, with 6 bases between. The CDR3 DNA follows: TGTGCCTGGAGTGGGCCATCCGGGGAGCTGTTTTTT. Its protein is CAWSGPSGELFF. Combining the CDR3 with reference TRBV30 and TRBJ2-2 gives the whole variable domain SQTIHQWPATLVQPVGSPLSLECTVEGTSNPNLYWYRQAAGRGLQLLFYSVGIGQISSEVPQNLSASRPQDRQFILSSKKLLLSDSGFYLCAWSGPSGELFFGEGSRLTVL.

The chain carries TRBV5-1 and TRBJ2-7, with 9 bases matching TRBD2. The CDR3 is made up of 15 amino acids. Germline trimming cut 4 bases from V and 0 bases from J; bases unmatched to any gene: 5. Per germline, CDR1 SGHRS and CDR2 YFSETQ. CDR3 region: CASSPTTSGSYEQYF. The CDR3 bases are TGCGCCAGCAGCCCTACGACTAGCGGCTCCTACGAGCAGTACTTC.

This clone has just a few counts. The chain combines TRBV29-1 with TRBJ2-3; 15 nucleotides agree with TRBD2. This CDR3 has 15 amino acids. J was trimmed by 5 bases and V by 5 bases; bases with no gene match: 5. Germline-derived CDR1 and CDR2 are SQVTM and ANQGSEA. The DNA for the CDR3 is TGCAGCGTTCGGACTAGCGGGAGGGCCTTAGATACGCAGTATTTT. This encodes CSVRTSGRALDTQYF.

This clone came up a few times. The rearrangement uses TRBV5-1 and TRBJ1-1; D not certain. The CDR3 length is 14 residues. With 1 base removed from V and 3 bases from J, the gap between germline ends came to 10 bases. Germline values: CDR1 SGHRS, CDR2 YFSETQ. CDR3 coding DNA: TGCGCCAGCAGCTTGTCCGGGTTCGACACTGAAGCTTTCTTT. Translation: CASSLSGFDTEAFF. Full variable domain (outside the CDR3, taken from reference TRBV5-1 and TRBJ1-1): KAGVTQTPRYLIKTRGQQVTLSCSPISGHRSVSWYQQTPGQGLQFLFEYFSETQRNKGNFPGRFSGRQFSNSRSEMNVSTLELGDSALYLCASSLSGFDTEAFFGQGTRLTVV.

CDR3 bases: TGTGCCAGCAGCCACCAACGGCGGTTGCACGAGCAGTACTTC. This sequence encodes CASSHQRRLHEQYF. The genes are TRBV13 and TRBJ2-7; D gene ambiguous. The V gene lost 5 bases and the J gene lost 5 bases, with 16 bases spanning the gap. This CDR3 contains 14 residues. Germline-derived CDR1 and CDR2 are PRHDT and FYEKMQ (reference sequence).

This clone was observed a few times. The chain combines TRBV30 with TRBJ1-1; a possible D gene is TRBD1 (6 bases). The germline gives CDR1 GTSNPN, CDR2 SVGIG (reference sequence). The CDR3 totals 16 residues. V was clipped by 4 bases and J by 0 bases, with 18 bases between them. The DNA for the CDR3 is TGTGCCTGGAAGGGGGACCTAACCCAGATGAACACTGAAGCTTTCTTT. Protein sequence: CAWKGDLTQMNTEAFF. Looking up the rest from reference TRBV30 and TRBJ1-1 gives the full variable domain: SQTIHQWPATLVQPVGSPLSLECTVEGTSNPNLYWYRQAAGRGLQLLFYSVGIGQISSEVPQNLSASRPQDRQFILSSKKLLLSDSGFYLCAWKGDLTQMNTEAFFGQGTRLTVV.

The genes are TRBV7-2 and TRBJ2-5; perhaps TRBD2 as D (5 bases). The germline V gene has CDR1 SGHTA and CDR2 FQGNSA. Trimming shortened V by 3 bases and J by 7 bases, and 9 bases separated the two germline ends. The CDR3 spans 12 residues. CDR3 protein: CASSFQLGTQYF. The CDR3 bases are TGTGCCAGCAGCTTTCAACTAGGGACCCAGTACTTC.

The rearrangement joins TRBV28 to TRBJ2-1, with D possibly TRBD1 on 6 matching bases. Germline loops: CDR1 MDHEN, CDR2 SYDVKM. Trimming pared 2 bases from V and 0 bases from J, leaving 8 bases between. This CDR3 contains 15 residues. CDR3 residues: CASSLRGHSYNEQFF. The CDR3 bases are TGTGCCAGCAGTTTAAGGGGACACTCCTACAATGAGCAGTTCTTC.

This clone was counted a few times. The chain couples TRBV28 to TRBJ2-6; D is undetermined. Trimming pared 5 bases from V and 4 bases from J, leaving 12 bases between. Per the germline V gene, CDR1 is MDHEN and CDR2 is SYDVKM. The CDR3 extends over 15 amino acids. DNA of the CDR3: TGTGCCAGCAGTACCGGCACGAGGGGGGCCAACGTCCTGACTTTC. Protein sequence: CASSTGTRGANVLTF.